This TCR beta chain was sequenced for a study of T cells in Graves' hyperthyroidism and ophthalmopathy. For the study at large: The blood sample was taken at first diagnosis, before treatment began.

Researchers took RNA transcripts and amplified the TCR beta CDR3 regions from them. During a first-round RT-PCR of the TCR CDR3, the HTBI primer set was used. TCRdb re-called the multiplex PCR reads through MiXCR, storing one row per CDR3 protein. The sample has about 330,000 distinct CDR3 sequences, about an eighth seen once. In the case of this clonotype: Its antigen is unknown.

Findings of the study overall: The authors' 13 V-J model separated ophthalmopathy from stable hyperthyroidism.

The V and J ends lost 0 bases and 8 bases respectively, with 17 bases between them. The CDR3 contains 15 residues. Looked up from germline, CDR1 is SGHDT and CDR2 is YYEEEE. The material sequenced was blood. The chain carries TRBV5-6 and TRBJ1-2; D might be TRBD1 (6 bases). The TCR originated in a woman in her thirties or forties with Graves' ophthalmopathy. The CDR3 loop reads CASSLGLQGPSGYTF. The CDR3 DNA follows: TGTGCCAGCAGCTTGGGCCTACAGGGACCGAGCGGCTACACCTTC.